What follows describes a single T cell receptor beta chain. As yet, its antigen is unknown. Trimming removed 6 bases at V and 8 bases at J, with 17 bases between. Germline-derived CDR1 and CDR2 are MNHGY and SAAAGT. The CDR3 is 14 amino acids. The source of the sample is a study of sequential checkpoint blockade in melanoma. About the study: After both sequences, patients received maintenance nivolumab. After nivolumab or ipilimumab alone, about 20 patients had week-13 rebiopsies. The study's findings and limits: Tumor T-cell fraction and clonality correlated with PD-L1 and CD8+ counts. About 30 times likelier clinical benefit followed increased tumor T-cell fraction and clonality.

TCRdb keeps only in-frame clones here, not all; method: immunoSEQ multiplex PCR. The table lists about 3,200 clones, about 20% of them singletons. Treatment reported: randomized to nivolumab then ipilimumab (arm A) or the reverse (arm B). This specimen consisted of tumor tissue (inferred from file names), obtained from a patient given nivolumab and ipilimumab in sequence. This sequence joins TRBV6-8 and TRBJ2-1; the D gene could be TRBD1 or TRBD2 (6 bases each). This TCR derives from a human donor with melanoma. CDR3 protein: CASSPGASLDEQFF. In DNA form, the CDR3 reads TGTGCCAGCAGCCCGGGGGCTAGCCTTGATGAGCAGTTCTTC.